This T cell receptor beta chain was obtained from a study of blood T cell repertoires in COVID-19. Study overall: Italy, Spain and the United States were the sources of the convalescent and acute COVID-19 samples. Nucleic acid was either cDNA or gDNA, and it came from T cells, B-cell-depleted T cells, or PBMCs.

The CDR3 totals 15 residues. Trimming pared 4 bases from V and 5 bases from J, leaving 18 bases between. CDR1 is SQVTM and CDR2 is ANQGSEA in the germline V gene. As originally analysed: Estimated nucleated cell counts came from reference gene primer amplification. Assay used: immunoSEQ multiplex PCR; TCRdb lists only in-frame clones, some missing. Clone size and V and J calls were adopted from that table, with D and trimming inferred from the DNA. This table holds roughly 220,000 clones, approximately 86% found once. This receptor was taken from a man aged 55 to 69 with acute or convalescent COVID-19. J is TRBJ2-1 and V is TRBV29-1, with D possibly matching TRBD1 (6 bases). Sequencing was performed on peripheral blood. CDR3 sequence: CSVGSQGLRNNEQFF. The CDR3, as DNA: TGCAGCGTTGGCTCCCAGGGGTTGAGGAACAATGAGCAGTTCTTC.